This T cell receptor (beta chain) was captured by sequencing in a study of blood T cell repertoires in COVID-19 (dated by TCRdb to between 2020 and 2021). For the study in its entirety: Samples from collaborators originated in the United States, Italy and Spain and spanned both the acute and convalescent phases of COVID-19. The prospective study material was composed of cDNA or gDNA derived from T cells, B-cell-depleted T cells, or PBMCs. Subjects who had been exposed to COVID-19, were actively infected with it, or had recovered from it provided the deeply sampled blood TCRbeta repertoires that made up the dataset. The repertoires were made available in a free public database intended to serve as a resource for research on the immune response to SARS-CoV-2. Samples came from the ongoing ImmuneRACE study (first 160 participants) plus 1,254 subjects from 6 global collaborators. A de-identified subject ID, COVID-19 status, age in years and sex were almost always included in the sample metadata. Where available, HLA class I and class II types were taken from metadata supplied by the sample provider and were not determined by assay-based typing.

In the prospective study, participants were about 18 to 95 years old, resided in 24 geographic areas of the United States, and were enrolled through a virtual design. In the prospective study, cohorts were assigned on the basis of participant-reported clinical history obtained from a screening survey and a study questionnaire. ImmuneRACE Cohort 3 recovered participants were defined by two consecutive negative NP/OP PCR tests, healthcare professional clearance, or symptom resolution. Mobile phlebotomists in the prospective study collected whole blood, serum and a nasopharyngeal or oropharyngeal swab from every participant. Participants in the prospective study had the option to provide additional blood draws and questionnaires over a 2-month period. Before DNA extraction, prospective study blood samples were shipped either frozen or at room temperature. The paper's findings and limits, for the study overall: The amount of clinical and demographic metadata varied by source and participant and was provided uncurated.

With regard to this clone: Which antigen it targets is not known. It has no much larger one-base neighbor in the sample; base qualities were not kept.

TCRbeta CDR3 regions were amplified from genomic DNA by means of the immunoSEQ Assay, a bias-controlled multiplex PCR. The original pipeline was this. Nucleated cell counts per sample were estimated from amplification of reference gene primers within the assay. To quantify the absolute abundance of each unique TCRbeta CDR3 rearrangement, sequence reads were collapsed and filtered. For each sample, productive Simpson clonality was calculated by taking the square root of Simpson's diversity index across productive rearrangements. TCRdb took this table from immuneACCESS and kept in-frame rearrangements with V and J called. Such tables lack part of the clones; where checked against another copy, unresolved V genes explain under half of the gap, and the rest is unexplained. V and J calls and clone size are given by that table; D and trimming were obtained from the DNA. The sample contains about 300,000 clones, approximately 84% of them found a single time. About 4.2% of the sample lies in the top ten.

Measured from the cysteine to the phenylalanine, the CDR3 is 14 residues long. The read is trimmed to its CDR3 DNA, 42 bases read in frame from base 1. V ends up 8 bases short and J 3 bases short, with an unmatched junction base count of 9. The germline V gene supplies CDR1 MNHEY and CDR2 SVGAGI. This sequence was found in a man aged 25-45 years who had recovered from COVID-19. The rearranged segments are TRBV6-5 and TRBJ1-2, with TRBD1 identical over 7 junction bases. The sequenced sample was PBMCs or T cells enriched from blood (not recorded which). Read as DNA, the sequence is TGTGCCAGCTTGGGACAGTTGTTGGACTATGGCTACACCTTC. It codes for CASLGQLLDYGYTF.